This entry lists 24 T cell receptor beta chains sequenced from one sample in a study of blood T cell repertoires in COVID-19. The data were produced by immunoSEQ multiplex PCR, yet TCRdb's version contains in-frame clones alone and is incomplete. The sample holds 250,000 or so clones, around 90% seen once. The sequencing sample was made of peripheral blood. The receptors were gathered from a woman between 40 and 55 years old who had recovered from COVID-19.

The chain joins TRBV5-1 to TRBJ2-7, with D possibly being TRBD2 (6 bases). This CDR3 region has 16 residues. Germline-derived CDR1 and CDR2 are SGHRS and YFSETQ. Trimming pared 0 bases from V and 3 bases from J, leaving 16 bases between. CDR3 loop: CASSLAWGTGDYEQYF. In DNA form, the CDR3 reads TGCGCCAGCAGCTTGGCCTGGGGGACGGGGGACTACGAGCAGTACTTC.

The chain is built from TRBV10-3 and TRBJ2-3; 9 positions agree with TRBD2. The V and J ends lost 0 bases and 4 bases, in that order; junction bases with no gene match: 8. The CDR3 has 17 residues. Germline values: CDR1 ENHRY, CDR2 SYGVKD. The CDR3 protein is CAISESKLAGGADTQYF. DNA for the CDR3: TGTGCCATCAGTGAGTCGAAACTAGCGGGCGGCGCAGATACGCAGTATTTT.

This rearrangement joins TRBV6-5 to TRBJ2-5; D unresolved. This CDR3 region has 15 residues. Per germline, CDR1 MNHEY and CDR2 SVGAGI. The ends were cut back, 5 bases at V and 4 bases at J, with 17 bases in the middle. The DNA of the CDR3 is TGTGCCAGCAGTCGCCAATCCGTTTACGGAGAGACCCAGTACTTC. As protein: CASSRQSVYGETQYF.

This chain links TRBV2 with TRBJ1-2, with 9 bases lining up with TRBD1. The V gene end was trimmed by 7 bases and the J gene end by 4 bases; junction bases not matched to a gene: 7. Germline CDR1 SNHLY, CDR2 FYNNEI. The CDR3 extends over 14 amino acids. The CDR3 is CASIRTGDTYGYTF. In nucleotides, the CDR3 is TGTGCCAGCATAAGGACAGGGGATACCTATGGCTACACCTTC.

The chain carries TRBV5-4 and TRBJ2-7; 8 bases map to TRBD2. With V trimmed by 0 bases and J by 2 bases, 7 bases remained unmatched. CDR3 size: 16 residues. Per germline, CDR1 SGHNT and CDR2 YYREEE (reference sequence). The CDR3 DNA reads TGTGCCAGCAGCTTGGCCGTAGCGGGACGCCCCTACGAGCAGTACTTC. This translates into CASSLAVAGRPYEQYF.

DNA of the CDR3: TGTGCCAGCAGCCCCAGAGGGTTGGCGGAAACCATTCAGTACTTC. Amino acid sequence: CASSPRGLAETIQYF. The chain has TRBV7-2 and TRBJ2-4; TRBD2 might be the D (5 bases). Germline lookup yields CDR1 SGHTA and CDR2 FQGNSA. The CDR3 has 15 residues. V shed 5 bases and J shed 9 bases, with 20 bases lying between them.

The V call is TRBV19, the J call TRBJ2-3, with TRBD2 matching 11 bases. This CDR3 comprises 15 residues. Germline-derived CDR1 and CDR2 are LNHDA and SQIVND (reference sequence). J gave up 1 base and V 6 bases, and 3 bases lay outside the gene matches. The CDR3 spells CASSQTSGGTDTQYF. The CDR3 region has the DNA TGTGCCAGTAGCCAGACTAGCGGGGGCACAGATACGCAGTATTTT. Full variable domain (rest looked up from reference TRBV19 and TRBJ2-3): DGGITQSPKYLFRKEGQNVTLSCEQNLNHDAMYWYRQDPGQGLRLIYYSQIVNDFQKGDIAEGYSVSREKKESFPLTVTSAQKNPTAFYLCASSQTSGGTDTQYFGPGTRLTVL.

This chain connects TRBV3-1 (or the pseudogene TRBV3-2) to TRBJ2-7, with D possibly being TRBD1 (5 bases). The length of the CDR3 is 14 residues. The V and J ends lost 0 bases and 3 bases respectively, with 9 bases between them. Germline lookup yields CDR1 LGHDT and CDR2 YNNKEL (reference sequence). The CDR3 DNA reads TGTGCCAGCAGCCAAGATCACAGGCACTACGAGCAGTACTTC. Amino acid sequence: CASSQDHRHYEQYF.

The chain couples TRBV6-5 to TRBJ2-6; unclear D gene. From germline, CDR1 is MNHEY and CDR2 SVGAGI. The CDR3 covers 13 residues. V was pared by 4 bases and J by 2 bases, with 3 bases between. The CDR3 here is CASSSAGANVLTF. In DNA, the CDR3 is TGTGCCAGCAGTTCTGCTGGGGCCAACGTCCTGACTTTC.

The rearrangement joins TRBV3-1 (or the pseudogene TRBV3-2) to TRBJ2-4, with 8 bases identical to TRBD2. The V segment lost 0 bases and the J segment 6 bases; nucleotides outside the gene matches: 7. This CDR3 is built from 16 residues. Germline lookup yields CDR1 LGHDT and CDR2 YNNKEL (reference sequence). The CDR3 is CASSQERSGGRNIQYF. The CDR3 DNA sequence: TGTGCCAGCAGCCAAGAACGGAGCGGGGGTAGAAACATTCAGTACTTC.

The chain has TRBV12-3 or TRBV12-4 and TRBJ2-3; D uncertain. The CDR3 extends over 12 amino acids. Trimming pared 2 bases from V and 6 bases from J, leaving 6 bases between. CDR3 DNA: TGTGCCAGCAGTTTAAGCGCTGATACGCAGTATTTT. It translates to CASSLSADTQYF.

The chain has TRBV5-1 and TRBJ2-2, with D maybe TRBD2 (5 bases). CDR1 is SGHRS and CDR2 is YFSETQ in the germline V gene. V dropped 0 bases and J dropped 1 base, with 10 bases sitting between them. The CDR3 has 16 residues. The CDR3 DNA reads as TGCGCCAGCAGCTTGGCGGGATCTGAGAACACCGGGGAGCTGTTTTTT. It is translated as CASSLAGSENTGELFF.

This chain uses TRBV9 with TRBJ2-1; D unresolved. Germline CDR1 is SGDLS and CDR2 is YYNGEE. V lost 1 base and J lost 6, with 14 bases in between. This CDR3 region has 15 residues. The CDR3 DNA reads as TGTGCCAGCAGCGTAAGAGCTAGTTTCCCCAATGAGCAGTTCTTC. Translated: CASSVRASFPNEQFF. Looking up the rest from reference TRBV9 and TRBJ2-1 gives the full variable domain: DSGVTQTPKHLITATGQRVTLRCSPRSGDLSVYWYQQSLDQGLQFLIQYYNGEERAKGNILERFSAQQFPDLHSELNLSSLELGDSALYFCASSVRASFPNEQFFGPGTRLTVL.

The chain is built from TRBV6-5 and TRBJ1-4; 8 bases agree with TRBD1. Germline loops: CDR1 MNHEY, CDR2 SVGAGI. The CDR3 length is 16 residues. Trimming removed 4 bases from V and 4 bases from J; junction bases left unmatched: 8. Here the CDR3 DNA reads TGTGCCAGCAGTTCGGGACAGGCGATATTTAATGAAAAACTGTTTTTT. This sequence encodes CASSSGQAIFNEKLFF.

Comments on this clone: The same CDR3 arises from other DNA sequences in this sample as well. The chain has TRBV24-1 and TRBJ2-7; 9 nucleotides agree with TRBD1. After removal of 6 bases from V and 1 base from J, the junction contained 3 bases not matched to a gene. This CDR3 region has 14 residues. The germline CDR1 and CDR2 sequences are KGHDR and SFDVKD. This CDR3 reads CATSPGQGSYEQYF. Here the CDR3 DNA reads TGTGCCACCAGTCCGGGACAGGGTTCCTACGAGCAGTACTTC.

This clone was seen more than once but under ten times. The rearrangement uses TRBV5-1 and TRBJ2-7, with 7 bases lining up with TRBD1. CDR1 is SGHRS and CDR2 is YFSETQ in the germline V gene. Trimming took 4 bases from V and 0 from J; bases not matched to a gene: 7. The CDR3 extends over 15 amino acids. CDR3: CASSETGWGSYEQYF. CDR3 nucleotides: TGCGCCAGCAGCGAGACAGGGTGGGGCTCCTACGAGCAGTACTTC.

This rearrangement joins TRBV15 to TRBJ1-5, with 7 bases lining up with TRBD1. Per germline, CDR1 LNHNV and CDR2 YYDKDF (reference sequence). V dropped 5 bases and J dropped 0; count of bases not matched to a gene: 4. The CDR3 is 15 amino acids. CDR3 sequence reads: CATSPNRGSNQPQHF. CDR3 sequence (DNA): TGTGCCACCAGCCCCAACAGGGGTAGCAATCAGCCCCAGCATTTT.

This chain links TRBV5-1 with TRBJ2-7; perhaps TRBD2 as D (6 bases). Germline CDR1 is SGHRS and CDR2 is YFSETQ. The CDR3 consists of 14 residues. V was cut by 3 bases and J by 0 bases, with 10 bases left in between. The CDR3 region is CASSSGTPSYEQYF. Here the CDR3 DNA reads TGCGCCAGCAGCTCCGGGACTCCCTCCTACGAGCAGTACTTC.

This clone was seen once. The V and J genes are TRBV27 and TRBJ2-7; D uncertain. CDR3 length: 15 amino acids. V shed 2 bases and J shed 3 bases, with 14 bases lying between them. The V gene's germline CDR1 is MNHEY and CDR2 SMNVEV (reference sequence). CDR3 amino acids: CASSLTSDSFYEQYF. The DNA of the CDR3 is TGTGCCAGCAGTTTAACGTCAGATAGCTTCTACGAGCAGTACTTC.

The gene calls are TRBV2 and TRBJ1-5; the D is unclear. Germline CDR1 and CDR2: SNHLY and FYNNEI. Trimming pared 1 base from V and 5 bases from J, leaving 12 bases between. The CDR3 loop spans 15 amino acids. This CDR3 reads CASSEVGQSHQPQHF. In DNA form, the CDR3 reads TGTGCCAGCAGTGAAGTTGGGCAGTCGCATCAGCCCCAGCATTTT.

V and J are TRBV5-1 and TRBJ2-5, with D perhaps TRBD1 (6 bases). The length of the CDR3 is 12 residues. V was trimmed by 8 bases and J by 2 bases, leaving 10 bases between them. Germline CDR1 is SGHRS and CDR2 is YFSETQ. DNA of the CDR3: TGCGCCAGTACAGGGTTTCAAGAGACCCAGTACTTC. Amino acids: CASTGFQETQYF.

This chain joins TRBV7-6 and TRBJ2-2; 7 bases align to TRBD1. V trimming: 2 bases; J trimming: 5 bases; junction bases outside the gene matches: 14. This CDR3 has 18 amino acids. Looked up from germline, CDR1 is SGHVS and CDR2 is FNYEAQ. In nucleotides, the CDR3 is TGTGCCAGCAGCTTATATATGGCCCAGACAGGGAGAACCGGGGAGCTGTTTTTT. It specifies CASSLYMAQTGRTGELFF.

The chain carries TRBV19 and TRBJ1-3; 7 bases align to TRBD1. The CDR3 runs 14 residues. Germline values: CDR1 LNHDA, CDR2 SQIVND (reference sequence). The trim removed 5 bases at V and 2 bases at J, leaving 3 bases unmatched. The CDR3 DNA is TGTGCCAGTAGTCCCCAGGGGGCTGGAAACACCATATATTTT. It yields the protein CASSPQGAGNTIYF.

The chain has TRBV25-1 and TRBJ2-1, with 9 nucleotides matching TRBD2. Germline-derived CDR1 and CDR2 are MGHDK and SYGVNS. Trimming at V came to 2 bases and at J to 9 bases, leaving 8 bases not matched to a gene. The CDR3 length is 15 residues. CDR3 residues: CASSERTSEGSEQFF. In DNA, the CDR3 is TGTGCCAGCAGTGAACGGACTAGCGAGGGGAGTGAGCAGTTCTTC.